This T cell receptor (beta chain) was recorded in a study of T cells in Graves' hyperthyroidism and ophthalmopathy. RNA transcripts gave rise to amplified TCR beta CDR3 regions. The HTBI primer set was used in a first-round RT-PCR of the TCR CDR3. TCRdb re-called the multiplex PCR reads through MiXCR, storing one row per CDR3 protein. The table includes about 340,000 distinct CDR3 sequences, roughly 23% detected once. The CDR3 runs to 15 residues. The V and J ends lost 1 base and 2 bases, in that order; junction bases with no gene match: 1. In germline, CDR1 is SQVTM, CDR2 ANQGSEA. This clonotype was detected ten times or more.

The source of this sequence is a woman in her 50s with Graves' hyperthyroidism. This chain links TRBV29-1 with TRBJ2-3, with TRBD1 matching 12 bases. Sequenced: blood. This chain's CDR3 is CSVEAGQGATDTQYF. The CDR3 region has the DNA TGCAGCGTTGAAGCGGGACAGGGGGCCACAGATACGCAGTATTTT.